The clone carrying this T cell receptor beta chain was observed a few times. CDR3 length: 14 residues. V was shortened by 6 bases and J by 2 bases, with 12 bases between the two germline ends. The germline V gene encodes CDR1 SEHNR and CDR2 FQNEAQ (reference sequence). The time point is: patch test 1, 2 weeks after DPC sensitization. Treatment indicated: therapeutic diphenylcyclopropenone sensitization with weekly scalp DPC. These data come from a study of human T cells and chemical hapten exposure. TCRdb reprocessed the RACE reads with MiXCR, giving one entry per CDR3 protein. There are around 110,000 distinct CDR3 sequences in the sample; roughly 12% occur only once, and 1.3% to 1.5% lies in the top ten.

This clonotype originated in a woman aged 45-65 years with alopecia areata. Some clones in this sample may be carry-over from other donors' samples. This chain uses TRBV7-9 with TRBJ2-3; D is perhaps TRBD1 (6 bases). This specimen was whole blood, taken in connection with sensitization to the hapten diphenylcyclopropenone (DPC). CDR3: CASRHDRLTDTQYF. CDR3 DNA: TGTGCCAGCAGACACGACAGGCTCACAGATACGCAGTATTTT.